This passage covers 15 T cell receptor beta chains from one sample sequenced in a study of T cell responses to AZD1222 COVID-19 vaccine (dated by TCRdb to the early 2020s). The library was obtained by the immunoSEQ multiplex PCR assay. Sourced from immuneACCESS, this table was stored by TCRdb with only in-frame sequences that have V and J called. A share of the clones is absent; for the studies checked, an unresolved V gene accounts for under half, and the remainder has no known explanation. The sample table shows 100,000 to 150,000 clones, and 85% to 95% are seen once. 5.4% of the sample is in the top ten clones. This sample's time point label indicates: baseline before first vaccination. This specimen was peripheral blood, taken on day 0 of AZD1222 vaccination. The origin of the receptors is an adult in good health.

The chain uses TRBV3-1 (or the pseudogene TRBV3-2) and TRBJ1-6; a possible D gene is TRBD1 (5 bases). The V gene's germline CDR1 is LGHDT and CDR2 YNNKEL (reference sequence). V was trimmed by 7 bases and J by 10 bases, leaving 20 bases between them. CDR3 length: 15 amino acids. The chain's CDR3 is CASKEVLGGDSPLHF. The CDR3 region has the DNA TGTGCCAGCAAGGAGGTTTTGGGAGGGGACTCACCCCTCCACTTT.

This chain links TRBV5-1 with TRBJ1-2; tentative D call: TRBD1 (6 bases). CDR1 and CDR2 from the germline V gene are SGHRS and YFSETQ. The CDR3 covers 15 residues. The germline V and J ends were trimmed by 4 bases and 3 bases, with 16 bases remaining between them. CDR3 DNA: TGCGCCAGCAGCCCCGAGGGGGGGTCTCACTATGGCTACACCTTC. Amino acids: CASSPEGGSHYGYTF.

The J gene is TRBJ1-1, the V gene TRBV7-9; possibly TRBD1 for D (5 bases). This CDR3 has 13 amino acids. V lost 6 bases to trimming and J lost 8 bases, with 16 bases between them. Germline V gene sequence: CDR1 SEHNR, CDR2 FQNEAQ (reference sequence). The CDR3 DNA sequence: TGTGCCAGCAGTCCACCGGGACCCTTGGAAGCTTTCTTT. It translates to CASSPPGPLEAFF.

CDR3 sequence: CASSPRGGDTQYF. In DNA form, the CDR3 reads TGTGCCAGCAGCCCGCGGGGGGGAGATACGCAGTATTTT. The V and J genes are TRBV12-3 or TRBV12-4 and TRBJ2-3, with TRBD2 matching 9 bases. The CDR3 runs to 13 residues. V gave up 6 bases and J gave up 5 bases; unmatched junction bases: 3.

The V call is TRBV14, the J call TRBJ1-6; no clear D gene. The CDR3 length is 13 residues. CDR1 and CDR2 from the germline V gene are SGHDN and FVKESK. V lost 1 base and J 10 bases, leaving 8 bases between the germline ends. The CDR3 coding sequence is TGTGCCAGCAGCCAAGTCTCGTGGTCACCCCTCCACTTT. Translating it yields CASSQVSWSPLHF.

This chain joins TRBV2 and TRBJ2-7; maybe TRBD1 (5 bases). Germline V gene lookup returns CDR1 SNHLY and CDR2 FYNNEI. CDR3 length: 13 residues. With 6 bases removed from V and 0 bases from J, the gap between germline ends came to 9 bases. The CDR3: CASRLTGSYEQYF. The CDR3 bases are TGTGCCAGCAGATTAACAGGCTCCTACGAGCAGTACTTC.

V is TRBV28 and J is TRBJ2-6; the D gene is possibly TRBD1 (6 bases). This CDR3 has 18 residues. The V end lost 3 bases, the J end lost 1 base, and 16 bases lay between the germline ends. CDR1 is MDHEN and CDR2 is SYDVKM in the germline V gene. The CDR3 DNA reads TGTGCCAGCAGTTTTGTACAGGGAACTATGTCTGGGGCCAACGTCCTGACTTTC. Translated, it gives CASSFVQGTMSGANVLTF.

V is TRBV19 and J is TRBJ1-5; 8 bases fit TRBD1. CDR3 length: 16 residues. Unmatched junction bases numbered 8, after V lost 5 bases and J lost 2 bases. Germline V CDR1 and CDR2: LNHDA, SQIVND (reference sequence). This CDR3 is CASSPAGGRGNQPQHF. The CDR3 DNA reads as TGTGCCAGTAGTCCTGCAGGGGGCCGGGGCAATCAGCCCCAGCATTTT.

This chain joins TRBV14 and TRBJ2-1, with 10 bases identical to TRBD1. Germline CDR1 is SGHDN and CDR2 is FVKESK. This CDR3 spans 15 amino acids. V dropped 4 bases and J dropped 8; count of bases not matched to a gene: 8. Here the CDR3 DNA reads TGTGCCAGCAGCCCGACAGGGGGCGATGGCCATGAGCAGTTCTTC. Translating gives CASSPTGGDGHEQFF.

The chain joins TRBV7-2 to TRBJ1-1; D not resolved. This CDR3 is 15 amino acids long. V was cut by 6 bases and J by 1 base, with 15 bases left in between. Germline CDR1 and CDR2: SGHTA and FQGNSA. The CDR3, as DNA: TGTGCCAGCAGTTTGTCCTCAGAACCGAACACTGAAGCTTTCTTT. Protein: CASSLSSEPNTEAFF.

This chain links TRBV19 with TRBJ1-5; D may be TRBD1 (5 bases). Germline CDR1 reads LNHDA; CDR2 reads SQIVND (reference sequence). V dropped 3 bases and J dropped 7 bases, with 10 bases sitting between them. This CDR3 has 13 amino acids. CDR3: CASSIRVKQPQHF. Here the CDR3 DNA reads TGTGCCAGTAGTATCAGGGTTAAGCAGCCCCAGCATTTT.

The chain is built from TRBV6-5 and TRBJ2-5; 8 bases agree with TRBD2. Trimming took 6 bases from V and 5 from J; bases not matched to a gene: 8. Germline CDR1 and CDR2: MNHEY and SVGAGI. The CDR3 contains 14 residues. CDR3 loop: CASSPRGGRETQYF. For the CDR3, the DNA is TGTGCCAGCAGCCCCCGGGGGGGGCGGGAGACCCAGTACTTC.

This clone was observed once. The gene calls are TRBV7-2 and TRBJ1-3; D not resolved. The CDR3 runs 15 residues. Germline assignment: CDR1 SGHTA and CDR2 FQGNSA. V lost 5 bases, J lost 4 bases, and 15 bases lay in between. In DNA, the CDR3 is TGTGCCAGCAGCCGCACTTCAGCCTCCGGAAACACCATATATTTT. Translation: CASSRTSASGNTIYF.

The rearrangement joins TRBV18 to TRBJ2-2; D might be TRBD1 (6 bases). With 5 bases removed from V and 7 bases from J, the gap between germline ends came to 14 bases. Per the germline V gene, CDR1 is KGHSH and CDR2 is LQKENI. The CDR3 contains 14 residues. CDR3 nucleotide sequence: TGTGCCAGCTCATCCTACCACAGGGACGGGGAGCTGTTTTTT. Its translation is CASSSYHRDGELFF.

To note about this clone: The germline gene is not matched at one end of the junction; a read error may be the cause. The chain carries TRBV2 and TRBJ1-1; D possibly corresponds to TRBD1 (6 bases). This CDR3 comprises 14 residues. Germline lookup yields CDR1 SNHLY and CDR2 FYNNEI. The DNA for the CDR3 is TGTGCCAGCAGCGAAGGGACACGGCAGACTGAAGCTTTCTTT. It codes for CASSEGTRQTEAFF.